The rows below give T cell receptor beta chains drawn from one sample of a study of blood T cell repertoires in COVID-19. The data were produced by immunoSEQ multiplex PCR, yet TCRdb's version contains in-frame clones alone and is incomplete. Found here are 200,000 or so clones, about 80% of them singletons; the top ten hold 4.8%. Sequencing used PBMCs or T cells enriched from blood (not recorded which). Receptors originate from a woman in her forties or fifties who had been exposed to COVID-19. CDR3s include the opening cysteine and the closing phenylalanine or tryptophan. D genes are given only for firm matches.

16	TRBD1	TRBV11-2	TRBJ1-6	TGTGCCAGCAGCTTGCAGGGGGCTGGATATAATTCACCCCTCCACTTT	CASSLQGAGYNSPLHF
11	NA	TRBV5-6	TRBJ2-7	TGTGCCAGCAGCTTGATAGACGAGCAGTACTTC	CASSLIDEQYF
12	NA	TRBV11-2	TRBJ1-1	TGTGCCAGCAGCTTTGGGGGCGAGGAAGCTTTCTTT	CASSFGGEEAFF
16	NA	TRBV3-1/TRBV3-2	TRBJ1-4	TGTGCCAGCAGCCAAGTCCCGGGGGGGCTCCATGAAAAACTGTTTTTT	CASSQVPGGLHEKLFF
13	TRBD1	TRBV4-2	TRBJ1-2	TGTGCCAGCAGCCAAGTTGGACAGGCAGGCCCCACCTTC	CASSQVGQAGPTF
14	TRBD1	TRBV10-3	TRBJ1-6	TGTGCCATCGGCAAGGACAGGGAAGGGTCACCCCTCCACTTT	CAIGKDREGSPLHF
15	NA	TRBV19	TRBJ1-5	TGTGCCAGTAGTATAGCTGTTCGGGGGAATCAGCCCCAGCATTTT	CASSIAVRGNQPQHF
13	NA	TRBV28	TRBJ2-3	TGTGCCAGCGCGGGACAGACCACAGATACGCAGTATTTT	CASAGQTTDTQYF
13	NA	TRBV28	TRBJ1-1	TGTGCCAGCAGATCGGGAGGCACGTTGGAAGCTTTCTTT	CASRSGGTLEAFF
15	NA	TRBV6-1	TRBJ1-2	TGTGCCAGCAGTGAAGGGGCAGCTGCTAACTATGGCTACACCTTC	CASSEGAAANYGYTF
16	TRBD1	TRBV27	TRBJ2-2	TGTGCCAGCAGTCCGTCCGGGACAGGGGGTCCCGGGGAGCTGTTTTTT	CASSPSGTGGPGELFF
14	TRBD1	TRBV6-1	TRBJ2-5	TGTGCCAGCAGTGAACAGGGGGTTCAAGAGACCCAGTACTTC	CASSEQGVQETQYF
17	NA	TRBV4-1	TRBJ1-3	TGCGCCAGCAGCCAAGATCGGTATGCGGAATCTGGAAACACCATATATTTT	CASSQDRYAESGNTIYF
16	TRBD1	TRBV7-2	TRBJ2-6	TGTGCCAGCAGCCGGACAGGGGGCGCTGGGGCCAACGTCCTGACTTTC	CASSRTGGAGANVLTF
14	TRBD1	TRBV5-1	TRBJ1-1	TGCGCCAGCAGCTTGGACAGGGGCGACACTGAAGCTTTCTTT	CASSLDRGDTEAFF
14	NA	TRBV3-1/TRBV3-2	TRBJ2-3	TGTGCCAGCAGCCTTAGGGGTAGCACAGATACGCAGTATTTT	CASSLRGSTDTQYF
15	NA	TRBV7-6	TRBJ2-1	TGTGCCAGCAGCTTGGGTGGCGGCGTACCTAATGAGCAGTTCTTC	CASSLGGGVPNEQFF
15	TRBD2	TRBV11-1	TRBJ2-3	TGTGCCAGCAGCTTCGGGCAGGGAGGGGCAGATACGCAGTATTTT	CASSFGQGGADTQYF
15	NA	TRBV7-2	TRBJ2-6	TGTGCCAGCAGCTCATCGGACATACGGGCCAACGTCCTGACTTTC	CASSSSDIRANVLTF
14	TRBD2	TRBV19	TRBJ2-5	TGTGCCAGCGGGACTAGCGGGGTAGAAGAGACCCAGTACTTC	CASGTSGVEETQYF
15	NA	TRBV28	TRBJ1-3	TGTGCCAGCAGTCGGCAGGGAAGAGCTGGAAACACCATATATTTT	CASSRQGRAGNTIYF
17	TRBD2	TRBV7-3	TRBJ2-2	TGTGCCAGCAGCTCTAGCGGGGGGTTTGGTCGGACCGGGGAGCTGTTTTTT	CASSSSGGFGRTGELFF
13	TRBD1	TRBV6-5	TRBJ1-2	TGTGCCAGCAGAACAGGGGAAATGGATGGCTACACCTTC	CASRTGEMDGYTF
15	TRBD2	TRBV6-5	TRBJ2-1	TGTGCCAGCAGCCCCGGGGTAGCGGGGGGGTTTGAGCAGTTCTTC	CASSPGVAGGFEQFF
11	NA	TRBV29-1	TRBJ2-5	TGCAGCGTTGCCTATACAGGGACCCAGTACTTC	CSVAYTGTQYF
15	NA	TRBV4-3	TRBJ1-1	TGCGCCAGCAGCCAAGTAGGGGCAGTTAACACTGAAGCTTTCTTT	CASSQVGAVNTEAFF
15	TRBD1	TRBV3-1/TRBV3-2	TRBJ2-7	TGTGCCAGCAGCCAAGAGGCCGGGACAGGGGGCGAGCAGTACTTC	CASSQEAGTGGEQYF
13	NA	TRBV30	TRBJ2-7	TGTGCCTGGAGTATCGGAACGAGGTACGAGCAGTACTTC	CAWSIGTRYEQYF
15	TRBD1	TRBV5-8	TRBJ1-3	TGTGCCAGCAGCTTGTTCCAGGGGGCTGGAAACACCATATATTTT	CASSLFQGAGNTIYF
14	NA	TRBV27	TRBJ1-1	TGTGCCAGCAGTCCGACCGGGAGGAACACTGAAGCTTTCTTT	CASSPTGRNTEAFF
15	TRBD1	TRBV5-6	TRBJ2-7	TGTGCCAGCAGCTCGAGACAGGGGCATCCCTACGAGCAGTACTTC	CASSSRQGHPYEQYF
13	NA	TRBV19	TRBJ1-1	TGTGCATCAAGCTCCTCCATGAACACTGAAGCTTTCTTT	CASSSSMNTEAFF
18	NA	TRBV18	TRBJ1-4	TGTGCCAGCTCACCACCTGAGGATCTAGCAGTAACTAATGAAAAACTGTTTTTT	CASSPPEDLAVTNEKLFF
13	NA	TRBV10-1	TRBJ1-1	TGCGCCAGCAGTGAGTCAGCGAACACTGAAGCTTTCTTT	CASSESANTEAFF
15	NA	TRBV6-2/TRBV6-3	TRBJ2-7	TGTGCCAGCAGTCGCCGACAGTCACGCTATTTCGAGCAGTACTTC	CASSRRQSRYFEQYF
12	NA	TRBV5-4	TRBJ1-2	TGTGCCAGCAGCTCAACCCGGGGTGGCTACACCTTC	CASSSTRGGYTF
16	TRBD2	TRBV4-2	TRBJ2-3	TGTGCCAGCAGCCAAGGGACTAGCGGGGGGGCAGATACGCAGTATTTT	CASSQGTSGGADTQYF
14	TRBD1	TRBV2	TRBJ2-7	TGTGCCAGCAGAGGGGACAGGGCTGTTTACGAGCAGTACTTC	CASRGDRAVYEQYF
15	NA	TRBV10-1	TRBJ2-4	TGCGCCAGCAGTGAGTCGAACGGGGTCAAAAACATTCAGTACTTC	CASSESNGVKNIQYF
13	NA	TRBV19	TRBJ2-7	TGTGCCACCTCTATCGGGACATCTTACGAGCAGTACTTC	CATSIGTSYEQYF
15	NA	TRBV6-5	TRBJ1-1	TGTGCCAGCACCCGCCTCACCCAGGGGAACACTGAAGCTTTCTTT	CASTRLTQGNTEAFF
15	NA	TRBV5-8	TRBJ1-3	TGTGCCAGCAGCATCCCTACAGGGTCCCCCCACACCATATATTTT	CASSIPTGSPHTIYF
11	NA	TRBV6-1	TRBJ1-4	TGTGCCAGCAGTGAAGGTGTAACAGCGGGTTTT	CASSEGVTAGF
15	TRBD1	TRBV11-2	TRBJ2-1	TGTGCCAGCAGCTCTACCGGGACAGGGTACAATGAGCAGTTCTTC	CASSSTGTGYNEQFF